A selection of T cell receptor beta chains follows, all from one sample in a study of blood T cell repertoires in COVID-19. Repertoires were generated with immunoSEQ multiplex PCR, while TCRdb's copy carries only in-frame clones and drops some. Of around 280,000 clones in the sample, around 91% were seen once. Sequences were obtained from PBMCs or T cells enriched from blood (not recorded which). These receptors all stem from a woman younger than 35 with acute COVID-19. CDR3s include the opening cysteine and the closing phenylalanine or tryptophan. A D gene is named only where the DNA matches it firmly. Expanded clones get a size class; other rows say once, few or many, or leave the size out.

TRBD2	TRBJ2-7	TRBV28	.	TGTGCCAGCAGTTTAGAAGCGGGAGCGGGCTGGGAGCAGTACTTC	CASSLEAGAGWEQYF
.	TRBJ1-6	TRBV7-5	.	TGTGCGAGCAGGTATATCGTACGGCATAATTCACCCCTCCACTTT	CASRYIVRHNSPLHF
.	TRBJ1-5	TRBV19	.	TGTGCCAGTAGTATGACAGCCCTTGGTCCCCAGCATTTT	CASSMTALGPQHF
.	TRBJ1-6	TRBV2	.	TGTGCCAGCACACAGGGTTATTCACCCCTCCACTTT	CASTQGYSPLHF
TRBD1	TRBJ1-2	TRBV27	once	TGTGCCAGCAATGAATTAGGGGGACAGCTAAATAACTATGGCTACACCTTC	CASNELGGQLNNYGYTF
.	TRBJ2-7	TRBV5-1	.	TGCGCCAGCAGCTTGGTAGTAGGGGCCTACGAGCAGTACTTC	CASSLVVGAYEQYF
TRBD2	TRBJ2-1	TRBV9	once	TGTGCCAGCAGCGCCCTGACTAGCAGATACAATGAGCAGTTCTTC	CASSALTSRYNEQFF
TRBD1	TRBJ1-5	TRBV19	.	TGTGCCAGTAGTATCATCGGGACAGTCAATCAGCCCCAGCATTTT	CASSIIGTVNQPQHF
TRBD1	TRBJ2-1	TRBV4-3	.	TGCGCCAGCAGCCAAGATGGGACAGCTTTATACAATGAGCAGTTCTTC	CASSQDGTALYNEQFF
TRBD1	TRBJ1-4	TRBV5-6	.	TGTGCCAGCAGTCCCTCCGGGACAGAGGATTCAACTAATGAAAAACTGTTTTTT	CASSPSGTEDSTNEKLFF
.	TRBJ2-4	TRBV19	.	TGTGCCAGTAGTATCTCCGGTAGGGGGTCGGCCAAAAACATTCAGTACTTC	CASSISGRGSAKNIQYF